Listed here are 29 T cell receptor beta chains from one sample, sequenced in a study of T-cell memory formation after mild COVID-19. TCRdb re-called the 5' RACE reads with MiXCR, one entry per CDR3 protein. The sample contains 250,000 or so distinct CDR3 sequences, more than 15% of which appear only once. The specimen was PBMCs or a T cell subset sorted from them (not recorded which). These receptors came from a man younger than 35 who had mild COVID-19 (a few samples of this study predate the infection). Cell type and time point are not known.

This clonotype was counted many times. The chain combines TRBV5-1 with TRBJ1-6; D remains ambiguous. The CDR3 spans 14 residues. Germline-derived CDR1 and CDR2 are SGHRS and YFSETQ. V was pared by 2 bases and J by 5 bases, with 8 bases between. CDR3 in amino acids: CASSFEGDNSPLHF. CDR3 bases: TGCGCCAGCAGCTTCGAGGGAGATAATTCACCCCTCCACTTT.

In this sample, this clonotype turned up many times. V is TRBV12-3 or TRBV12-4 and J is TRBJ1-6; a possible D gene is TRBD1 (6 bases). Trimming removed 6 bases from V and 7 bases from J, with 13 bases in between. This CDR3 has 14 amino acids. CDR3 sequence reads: CASSPRGGNSPLHF. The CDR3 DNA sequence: TGTGCCAGCAGCCCCAGGGGAGGCAATTCACCCCTCCACTTT.

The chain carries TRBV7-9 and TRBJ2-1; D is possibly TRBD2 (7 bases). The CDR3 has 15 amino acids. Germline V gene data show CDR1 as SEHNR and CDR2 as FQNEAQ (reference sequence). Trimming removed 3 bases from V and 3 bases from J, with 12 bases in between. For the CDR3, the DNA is TGTGCCAGCAGCTTCCCGGGGGGCCGCTACAATGAGCAGTTCTTC. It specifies CASSFPGGRYNEQFF.

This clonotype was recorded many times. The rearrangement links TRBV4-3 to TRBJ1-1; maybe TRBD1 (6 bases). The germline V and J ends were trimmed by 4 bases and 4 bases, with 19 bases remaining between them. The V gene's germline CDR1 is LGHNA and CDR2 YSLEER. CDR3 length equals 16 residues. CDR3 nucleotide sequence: TGCGCCAGCAGCCCCCGGGGGGGGCTCTATGGCACTGAAGCTTTCTTT. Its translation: CASSPRGGLYGTEAFF.

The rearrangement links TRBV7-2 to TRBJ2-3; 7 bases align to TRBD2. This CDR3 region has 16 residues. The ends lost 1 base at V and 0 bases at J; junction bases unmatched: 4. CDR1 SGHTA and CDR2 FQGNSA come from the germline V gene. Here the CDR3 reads CASSLVTGGSTDTQYF. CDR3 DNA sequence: TGTGCCAGCAGCTTAGTTACCGGGGGGAGCACAGATACGCAGTATTTT.

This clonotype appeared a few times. The CDR3 region is CASSLGEGRTDTQYF. CDR3 sequence (DNA): TGTGCCAGCAGCCTGGGGGAGGGAAGGACAGATACGCAGTATTTT. The chain employs TRBV7-6 and TRBJ2-3; 7 nucleotides line up with TRBD2. CDR1 is SGHVS and CDR2 is FNYEAQ in the germline V gene. The CDR3 is made up of 15 amino acids. J was trimmed by 3 bases and V by 5 bases; bases with no gene match: 8. Filled out from reference TRBV7-6 and TRBJ2-3, the complete variable domain reads GAGVSQSPRYKVTKRGQDVALRCDPISGHVSLYWYRQALGQGPEFLTYFNYEAQQDKSGLPNDRFSAERPEGSISTLTIQRTEQRDSAMYRCASSLGEGRTDTQYFGPGTRLTVL.

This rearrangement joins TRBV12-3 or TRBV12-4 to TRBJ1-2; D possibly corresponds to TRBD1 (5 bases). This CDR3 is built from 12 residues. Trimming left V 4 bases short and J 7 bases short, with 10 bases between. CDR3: CASSSGTGGYTF. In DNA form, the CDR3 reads TGTGCCAGCAGTTCCGGGACGGGTGGCTACACCTTC.

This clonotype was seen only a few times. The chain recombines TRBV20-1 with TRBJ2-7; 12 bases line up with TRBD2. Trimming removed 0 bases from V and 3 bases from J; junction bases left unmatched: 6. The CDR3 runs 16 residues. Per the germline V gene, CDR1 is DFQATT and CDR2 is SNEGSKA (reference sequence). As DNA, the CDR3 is TGCAGTGCTAGAGATTCACTAGCGGGGGGCATCTACGAGCAGTACTTC. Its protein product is CSARDSLAGGIYEQYF.

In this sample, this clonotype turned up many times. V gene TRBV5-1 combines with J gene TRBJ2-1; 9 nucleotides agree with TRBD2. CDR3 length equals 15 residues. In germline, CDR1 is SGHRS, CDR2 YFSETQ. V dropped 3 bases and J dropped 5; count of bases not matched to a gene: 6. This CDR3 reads CASSSGGGAHNEQFF. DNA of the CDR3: TGCGCCAGCAGCTCCGGCGGGGGGGCTCACAATGAGCAGTTCTTC.

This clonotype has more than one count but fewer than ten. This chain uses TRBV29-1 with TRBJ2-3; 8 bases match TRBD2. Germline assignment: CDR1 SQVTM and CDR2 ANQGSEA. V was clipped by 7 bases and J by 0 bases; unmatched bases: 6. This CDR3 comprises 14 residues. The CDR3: CSASPSGSTDTQYF. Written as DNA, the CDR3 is TGCAGCGCATCTCCTAGCGGGAGCACAGATACGCAGTATTTT.

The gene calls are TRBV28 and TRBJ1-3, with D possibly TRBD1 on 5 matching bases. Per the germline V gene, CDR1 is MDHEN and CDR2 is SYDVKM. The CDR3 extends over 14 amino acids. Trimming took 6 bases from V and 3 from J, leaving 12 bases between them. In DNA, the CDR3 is TGTGCCAGCAGCATGGGGGTAATTGGAAACACCATATATTTT. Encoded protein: CASSMGVIGNTIYF.

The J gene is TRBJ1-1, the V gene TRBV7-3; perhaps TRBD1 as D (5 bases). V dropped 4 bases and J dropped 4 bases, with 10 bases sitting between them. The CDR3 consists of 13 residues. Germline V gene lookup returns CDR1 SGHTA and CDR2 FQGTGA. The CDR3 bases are TGTGCCAGCAGCTCAGGGAGGAGCACTGAAGCTTTCTTT. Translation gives CASSSGRSTEAFF. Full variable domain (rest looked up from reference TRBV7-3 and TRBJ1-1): GAGVSQTPSNKVTEKGKYVELRCDPISGHTALYWYRQSLGQGPEFLIYFQGTGAADDSGLPNDRFFAVRPEGSVSTLKIQRTERGDSAVYLCASSSGRSTEAFFGQGTRLTVV.

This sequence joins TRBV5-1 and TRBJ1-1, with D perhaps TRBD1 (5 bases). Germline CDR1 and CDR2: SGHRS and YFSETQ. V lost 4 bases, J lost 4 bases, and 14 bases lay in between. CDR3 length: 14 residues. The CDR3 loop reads CASSATSGGTEAFF. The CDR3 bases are TGCGCCAGCAGCGCAACTTCCGGGGGCACTGAAGCTTTCTTT.

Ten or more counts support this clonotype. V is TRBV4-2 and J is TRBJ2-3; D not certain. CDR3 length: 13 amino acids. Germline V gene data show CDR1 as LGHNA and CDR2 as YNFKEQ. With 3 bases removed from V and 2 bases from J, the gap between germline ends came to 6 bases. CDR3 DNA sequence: TGTGCCAGCAGCCACAACCCCACAGATACGCAGTATTTT. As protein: CASSHNPTDTQYF.

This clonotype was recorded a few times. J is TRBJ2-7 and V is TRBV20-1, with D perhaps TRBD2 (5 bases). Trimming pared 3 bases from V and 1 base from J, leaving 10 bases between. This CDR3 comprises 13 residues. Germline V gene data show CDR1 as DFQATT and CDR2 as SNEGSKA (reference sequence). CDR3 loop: CSASAGSSYEQYF. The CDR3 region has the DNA TGCAGTGCTAGTGCGGGCTCATCCTACGAGCAGTACTTC.

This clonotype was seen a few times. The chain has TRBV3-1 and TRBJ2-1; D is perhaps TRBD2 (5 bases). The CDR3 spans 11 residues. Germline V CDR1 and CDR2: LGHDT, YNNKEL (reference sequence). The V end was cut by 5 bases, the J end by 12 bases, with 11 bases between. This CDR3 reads CASSNQRRQFF. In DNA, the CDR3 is TGTGCCAGCAGCAACCAGCGGAGGCAGTTCTTC.

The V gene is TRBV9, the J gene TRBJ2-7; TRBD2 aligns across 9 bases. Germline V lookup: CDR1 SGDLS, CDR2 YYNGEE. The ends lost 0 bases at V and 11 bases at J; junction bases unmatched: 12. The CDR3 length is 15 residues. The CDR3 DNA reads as TGTGCCAGCAGCGTAGAGAGTAGCGGGGGTCAAAGCAAGTACGTC. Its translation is CASSVESSGGQSKYV.

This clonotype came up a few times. CDR3 sequence reads: CAISESLSLVEQYF. The CDR3 region has the DNA TGTGCCATCAGTGAGTCTTTGAGCTTGGTGGAGCAGTACTTC. This chain links TRBV10-3 with TRBJ2-7; D gene ambiguous. Trimming took 0 bases from V and 7 from J, leaving 13 bases between them. Looked up from germline, CDR1 is ENHRY and CDR2 is SYGVKD. The CDR3 is 14 amino acids.

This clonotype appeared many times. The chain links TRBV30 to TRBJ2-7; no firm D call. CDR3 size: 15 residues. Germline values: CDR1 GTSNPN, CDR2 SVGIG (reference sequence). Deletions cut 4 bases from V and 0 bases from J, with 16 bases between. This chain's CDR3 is CAWTGWQRLSYEQYF. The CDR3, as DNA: TGTGCCTGGACCGGATGGCAGAGACTCTCCTACGAGCAGTACTTC.

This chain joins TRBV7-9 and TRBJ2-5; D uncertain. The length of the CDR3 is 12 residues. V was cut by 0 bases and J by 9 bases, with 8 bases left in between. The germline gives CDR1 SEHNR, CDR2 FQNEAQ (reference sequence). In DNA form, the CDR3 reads TGTGCCAGCAGCTTAGCCCCTCGGGCCCAGTACTTC. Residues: CASSLAPRAQYF.

CDR3 in amino acids: CASGPGTRALHF. CDR3 sequence (DNA): TGTGCCAGCGGCCCTGGGACCCGGGCCCTCCACTTT. The chain has TRBV28 and TRBJ1-6, with a possible D match to TRBD1 (5 bases). Germline lookup yields CDR1 MDHEN and CDR2 SYDVKM. The V end was cut by 8 bases, the J end by 14 bases, with 16 bases between. The CDR3 extends over 12 amino acids.

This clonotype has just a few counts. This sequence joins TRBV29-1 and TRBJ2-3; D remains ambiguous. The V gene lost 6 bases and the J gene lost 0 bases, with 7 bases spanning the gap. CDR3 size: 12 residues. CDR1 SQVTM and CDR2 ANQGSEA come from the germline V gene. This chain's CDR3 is CSVLPSTDTQYF. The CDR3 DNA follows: TGCAGCGTCCTCCCTAGCACAGATACGCAGTATTTT.

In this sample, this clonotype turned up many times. In nucleotides, the CDR3 is TGCGCCAGCAGCTCCGGGACAGCCCTGGAAGCTTTCTTT. Translating gives CASSSGTALEAFF. J is TRBJ1-1 and V is TRBV5-1, with 7 bases that match TRBD1. The V and J ends lost 3 bases and 8 bases, in that order; junction bases with no gene match: 7. This CDR3 has 13 amino acids. The germline CDR1 and CDR2 sequences are SGHRS and YFSETQ.

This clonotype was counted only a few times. The CDR3 sequence: CASKRARNTEAFF. CDR3 nucleotides: TGTGCCAGCAAGCGGGCGAGGAACACTGAAGCTTTCTTT. The rearrangement joins TRBV21-1 to TRBJ1-1. TRBV21-1 is recorded as a pseudogene. This CDR3 has 13 residues.

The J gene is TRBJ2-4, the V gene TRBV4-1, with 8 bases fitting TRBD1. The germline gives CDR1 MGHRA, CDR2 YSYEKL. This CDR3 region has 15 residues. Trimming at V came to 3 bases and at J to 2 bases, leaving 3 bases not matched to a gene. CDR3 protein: CASSHGQGPKNIQYF. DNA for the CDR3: TGCGCCAGCAGCCACGGACAGGGTCCCAAAAACATTCAGTACTTC.

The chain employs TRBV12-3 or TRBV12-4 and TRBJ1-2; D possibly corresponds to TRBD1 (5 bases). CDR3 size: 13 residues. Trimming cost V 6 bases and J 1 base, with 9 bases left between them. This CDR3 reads CASRRDSNYGYTF. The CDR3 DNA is TGTGCCAGCAGACGAGACAGTAACTATGGCTACACCTTC.

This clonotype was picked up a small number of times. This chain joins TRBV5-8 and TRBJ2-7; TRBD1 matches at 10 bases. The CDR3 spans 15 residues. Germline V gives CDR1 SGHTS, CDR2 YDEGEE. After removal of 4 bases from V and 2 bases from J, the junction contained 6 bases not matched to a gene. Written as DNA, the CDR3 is TGTGCCAGCAGCCCCGAAGGGACAGGGGCCTACGAGCAGTACGTC. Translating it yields CASSPEGTGAYEQYV.

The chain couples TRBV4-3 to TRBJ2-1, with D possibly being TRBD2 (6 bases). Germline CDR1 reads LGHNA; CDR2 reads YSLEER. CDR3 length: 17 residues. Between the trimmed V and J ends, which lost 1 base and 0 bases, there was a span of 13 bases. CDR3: CASSQVGRTRSYNEQFF. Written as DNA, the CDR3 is TGCGCCAGCAGCCAAGTGGGGAGGACACGCTCCTACAATGAGCAGTTCTTC.

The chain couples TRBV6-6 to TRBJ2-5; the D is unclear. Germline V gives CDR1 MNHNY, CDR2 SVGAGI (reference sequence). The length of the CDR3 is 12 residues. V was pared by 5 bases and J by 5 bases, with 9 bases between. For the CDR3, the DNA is TGTGCCAGCAGTACCCCAGGCGAGACCCAGTACTTC. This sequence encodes CASSTPGETQYF.